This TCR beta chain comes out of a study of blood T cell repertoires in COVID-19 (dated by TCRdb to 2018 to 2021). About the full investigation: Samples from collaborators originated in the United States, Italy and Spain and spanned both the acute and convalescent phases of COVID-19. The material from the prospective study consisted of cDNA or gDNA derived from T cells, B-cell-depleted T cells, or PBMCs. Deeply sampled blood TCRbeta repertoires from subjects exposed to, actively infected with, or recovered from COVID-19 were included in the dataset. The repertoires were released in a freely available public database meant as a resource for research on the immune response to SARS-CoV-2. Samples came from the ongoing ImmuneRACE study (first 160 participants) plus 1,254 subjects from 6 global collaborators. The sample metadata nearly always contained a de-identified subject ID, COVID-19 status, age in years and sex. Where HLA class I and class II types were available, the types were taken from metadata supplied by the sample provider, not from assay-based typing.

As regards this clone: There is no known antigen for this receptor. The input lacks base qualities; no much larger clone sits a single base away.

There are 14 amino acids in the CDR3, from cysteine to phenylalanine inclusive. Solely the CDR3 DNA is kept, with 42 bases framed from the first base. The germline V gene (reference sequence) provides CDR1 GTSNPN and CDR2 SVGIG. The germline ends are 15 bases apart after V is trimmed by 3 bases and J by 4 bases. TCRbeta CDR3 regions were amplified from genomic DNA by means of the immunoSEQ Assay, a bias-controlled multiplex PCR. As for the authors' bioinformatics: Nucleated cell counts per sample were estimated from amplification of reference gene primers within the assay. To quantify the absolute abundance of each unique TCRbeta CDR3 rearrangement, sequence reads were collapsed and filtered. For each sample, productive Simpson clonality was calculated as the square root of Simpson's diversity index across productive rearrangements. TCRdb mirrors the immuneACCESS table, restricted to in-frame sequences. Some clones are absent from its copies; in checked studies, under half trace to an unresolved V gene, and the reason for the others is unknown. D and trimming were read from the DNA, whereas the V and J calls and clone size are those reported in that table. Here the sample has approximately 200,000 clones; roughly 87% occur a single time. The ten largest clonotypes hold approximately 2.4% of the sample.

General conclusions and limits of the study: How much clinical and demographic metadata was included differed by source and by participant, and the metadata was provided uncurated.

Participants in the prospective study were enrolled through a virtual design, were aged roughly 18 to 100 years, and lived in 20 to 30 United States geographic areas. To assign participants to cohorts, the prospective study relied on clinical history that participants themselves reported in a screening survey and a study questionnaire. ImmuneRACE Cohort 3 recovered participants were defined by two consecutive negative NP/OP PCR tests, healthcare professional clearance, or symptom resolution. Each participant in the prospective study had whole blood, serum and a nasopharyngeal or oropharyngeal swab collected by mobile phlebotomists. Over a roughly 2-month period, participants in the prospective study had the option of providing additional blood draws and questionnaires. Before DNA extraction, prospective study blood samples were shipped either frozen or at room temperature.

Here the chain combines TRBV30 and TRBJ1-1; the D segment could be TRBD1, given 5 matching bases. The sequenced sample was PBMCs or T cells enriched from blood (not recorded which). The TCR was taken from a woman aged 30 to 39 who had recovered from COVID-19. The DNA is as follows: TGTGCCTGGAGCGATTCGGGCGGGGCCACTGAAGCTTTCTTT. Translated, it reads CAWSDSGGATEAFF.